Each of the 9 T cell receptor beta chains below was sequenced from the same sample in a study of CD8+ T cells in alopecia areata (dated by TCRdb to the late 2010s). Libraries were built with the immunoSEQ multiplex PCR assay. RNA was extracted from all samples and reverse transcribed into cDNA as template for TCR sequencing. The table comes from immuneACCESS by way of TCRdb, which keeps in-frame sequences with V and J called. Part of the clones is missing from these tables; in studies checked, under half for an unresolved V gene and the rest for unknown reasons. This sample shows about 110,000 clones, and none of them turns up only once. About 20% of the sample is taken by the ten largest. What was sequenced was lesional skin. These receptors originate from a C3H/HeJ mouse with alopecia areata. For this strain, the MHC haplotype is H2-k.

A note on this clone: The translated DNA and TCRdb's protein are not identical at residue 12; the protein here was translated from the DNA. Gene labels here are mouse ones. The CDR3 extends 3 residues past the end of the read, so its final part is completed from the germline J gene. V and J are TRBV13-3 and TRBJ1-3; 9 positions agree with TRBD1. The J segment lost 2 bases and the V segment lost 5 bases, leaving 5 bases of the junction unmatched. The CDR3 is made up of 15 amino acids. Germline-derived CDR1 and CDR2 are NNHDY and SYVADS. The DNA read from the CDR3 is TGTGCCAGCAGCGAGGGACAGGGAACTGGAAATACG. Protein product: CASSEGQGTGNT. The whole CDR3 reads CASSEGQGTGNTLYF.

The sample holds a few counts of this clone. Mouse names are used for the genes. The read ends 4 residues before the CDR3 terminus; that terminus is restored from the germline J gene. The chain recombines TRBV13-3 with TRBJ2-1; the match to TRBD2 covers 8 bases. The V and J ends lost 7 bases and 3 bases, in that order; junction bases with no gene match: 3. Per germline, CDR1 NNHDY and CDR2 SYVADS. The CDR3 has 13 amino acids. This CDR3 reads CASGTGAYAEQFF. CDR3 DNA, as far as it was read: TGTGCCAGCGGGACTGGAGCCTATGCT.

This clone has just a few counts. Here the gene names and germline are mouse. The DNA ends 4 residues before the CDR3 does, and the rest of the CDR3 is filled in from the germline J gene. Other DNA sequences of this sample code for an identical CDR3. V usage is TRBV5 and J usage is TRBJ2-3; perhaps TRBD2 as D (6 bases). With 4 bases removed from V and 1 base from J, the gap between germline ends came to 9 bases. Looked up from germline, CDR1 is LGHNA and CDR2 is YNLKQL (reference sequence). This CDR3 is 14 amino acids long. The CDR3 sequence: CASSPRGGAETLYF. CDR3 DNA, as far as it was read: TGTGCCAGCAGCCCCCGGGGGGGTGCAGAA.

Worth noting for this clone: Genes and germline are mouse. Sequencing ends 4 residues short of the CDR3 end; the germline J gene provides the rest. The V and J genes are TRBV13-3 and TRBJ2-2, with 9 positions matching TRBD2. CDR1 is NNHDY, CDR2 SYVADS, per germline. This CDR3 has 16 residues. With 2 bases clipped from V and 4 bases from J, the junction kept 6 bases outside the gene matches. CDR3 in amino acids: CASSDWGGQSTGQLYF. The part of the CDR3 DNA that was read is TGTGCCAGCAGTGACTGGGGGGGTCAAAGCACCGGG. Full variable domain (missing parts from reference TRBV13-3 and TRBJ2-2): EAAVTQSPRSKVAVTGGKVTLSCHQTNNHDYMYWYRQDTGHGLRLIHYSYVADSTEKGDIPDGYKASRPSQENFSLILELASLSQTAVYFCASSDWGGQSTGQLYFGEGSKLTVL.

This clone was seen many times. Genes here carry mouse names. The read stops 4 residues short of the end of the CDR3; the missing end is completed from the germline J gene. The rearrangement uses TRBV1 and TRBJ2-1, with TRBD1 identical over 10 bases. The CDR3 extends over 15 amino acids. Germline CDR1 reads NSQYPW; CDR2 reads LRSPGD (reference sequence). CDR3 DNA (partial): TGCACCTGCAGTGCCTGGGACAGGGGTGGAGCT. It specifies CTCSAWDRGGA. The complete CDR3 reads CTCSAWDRGGAEQFF.

About this clone: The germline and genes are mouse ones. The CDR3 end is not reached by the read, which stops 4 residues before it; the germline J gene fills it in. The V call is TRBV31, the J call TRBJ2-1; 10 positions match TRBD2. Germline loops: CDR1 GKSSPN, CDR2 SITVG. This CDR3 region has 16 residues. The ends lost 1 base at V and 0 bases at J; junction bases unmatched: 3. The CDR3 reads CAWSPRTGGNYAEQFF. The covered CDR3 bases are TGTGCCTGGAGTCCCAGGACTGGGGGTAACTATGCT.

This clone was seen only a few times. The genes and germline here are from mouse. The CDR3 end lies 4 residues beyond the end of the read and is filled in from the germline J gene. The gene calls are TRBV1 and TRBJ2-7, with 10 nucleotides matching TRBD2. Looked up from germline, CDR1 is NSQYPW and CDR2 is LRSPGD (reference sequence). V shed 6 bases and J 0 bases; nucleotides not matched to a gene: 5. This CDR3 is 15 amino acids long. The CDR3 DNA, read in part, is TGCACCTGCAGCCATGGACTGGGGGTCTCCTAT. This codes for CTCSHGLGVSY. The whole CDR3 protein reads CTCSHGLGVSYEQYF.

This clone was picked up a small number of times. Gene names follow the mouse nomenclature. The read ends 4 residues before the CDR3 terminus; that terminus is restored from the germline J gene. This sequence joins TRBV13-3 and TRBJ2-5; possible D gene TRBD1, 8 bases. The CDR3 is 16 residues long. Germline CDR1 is NNHDY and CDR2 is SYVADS. Trimming left V 4 bases short and J 0 bases short, with 15 bases between. The CDR3 sequence: CASSFTGGVNQDTQYF. CDR3 DNA, as far as it was read: TGTGCCAGCAGTTTCACAGGGGGGGTTAACCAAGAC.

Many counts were recorded for this clone. The genes are named according to mouse. The missing CDR3 end, 4 residues past where the read stops, is filled in from the germline J gene. V is TRBV13-3 and J is TRBJ2-1; TRBD1 matches at 9 bases. Losses at the gene ends were 3 bases for V and 3 bases for J; bases not matched to a gene: 7. The CDR3 totals 16 residues. Germline V gene sequence: CDR1 NNHDY, CDR2 SYVADS. This CDR3 reads CASSAPGQGGYAEQFF. The DNA read from the CDR3 is TGTGCCAGCAGTGCCCCGGGACAGGGTGGCTATGCT.